Below, one T cell receptor beta chain is given with its context. Its antigen is not identified. The sample originates from a study of CD8+ T cells in alopecia areata. After isolation, RNA underwent reverse transcription to generate cDNA as the sequencing template. Repertoires were generated with immunoSEQ multiplex PCR, while TCRdb's copy carries only in-frame clones and drops some. The sample has around 100,000 clones; roughly 50% are singletons. Treatment: oral pan-JAK inhibitor, 5-10 mg twice daily. Regarding the study as a whole: Higher clonality and more expanded CD8+ clones appeared in lesional than normal scalp. Under tofacitinib, fewer expanded CD8+ clones appeared among the top 100 scalp clones.

This CDR3 is 15 amino acids long. Germline loops: CDR1 MGHRA, CDR2 YSYEKL. V was shortened by 3 bases and J by 4 bases, with 13 bases between the two germline ends. The TCR was taken from a human donor with alopecia areata. The genes are TRBV4-1 and TRBJ2-1; maybe TRBD2 (6 bases). The sequences come from CD8+ T cells sorted from blood, collected at week 24, from a patient treated with tofacitinib. The CDR3 loop is CASSQSPGLYNEQFF. DNA for the CDR3: TGCGCCAGCAGCCAGTCCCCGGGACTTTACAATGAGCAGTTCTTC.